This T cell receptor (beta chain) was recorded in a study of T cells in Graves' hyperthyroidism and ophthalmopathy. Study observations and caveats: Most thyroid clonotypes with frequency above 0.001 were detected in blood.

Criteria for exclusion of patients were uncontrolled infection, other autoimmune disease, pregnancy or lactation. Diagnoses were established using clinical symptoms, serum thyroxine and TRAb, thyroid ultrasound and orbital computed tomography. As to this clonotype: Its antigen is not known. A read error may produce the germline difference seen at one junction end.

Amplified TCR beta CDR3 regions came from RNA transcripts. With the HTBI primer set, the TCR CDR3 went through a first round of RT-PCR. MiXCR was run by TCRdb on the multiplex PCR reads, yielding one entry per CDR3 protein. The sample records just over 550,000 distinct CDR3 sequences, around 45% being singletons. This CDR3 has 11 amino acids. From germline, CDR1 is SQVTM and CDR2 ANQGSEA. This receptor was obtained from a woman under 30 with Graves' hyperthyroidism. The sample comprised peripheral blood or thyroid tissue (not recorded which). The chain has TRBV29-1 and TRBJ1-4, with 7 bases aligning to TRBD1. This CDR3 is CSVEAQGDQTF. In DNA, the CDR3 is TGCAGCGTTGAAGCGCAGGGGGATCAGACGTTT.